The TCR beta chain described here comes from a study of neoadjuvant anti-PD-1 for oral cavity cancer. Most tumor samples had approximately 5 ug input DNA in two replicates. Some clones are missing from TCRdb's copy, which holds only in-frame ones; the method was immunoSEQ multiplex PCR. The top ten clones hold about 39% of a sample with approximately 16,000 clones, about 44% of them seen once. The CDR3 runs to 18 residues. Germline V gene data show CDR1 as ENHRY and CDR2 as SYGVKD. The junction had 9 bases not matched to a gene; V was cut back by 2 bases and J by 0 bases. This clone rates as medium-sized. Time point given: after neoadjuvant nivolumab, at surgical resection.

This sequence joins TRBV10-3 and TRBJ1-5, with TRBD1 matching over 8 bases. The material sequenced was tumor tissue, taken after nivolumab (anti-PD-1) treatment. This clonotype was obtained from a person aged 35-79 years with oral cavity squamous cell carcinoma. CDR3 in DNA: TGTGCCATCAGTGAGAACAGGGGGACACACAATAGCAATCAGCCCCAGCATTTT. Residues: CAISENRGTHNSNQPQHF.